Presented here are 27 T cell receptor beta chains from one specimen sequenced in a study of blood T cell repertoires in COVID-19 (dated by TCRdb to 2020 to 2021). Library preparation was by the immunoSEQ multiplex PCR assay. In TCRdb, the immuneACCESS table is reduced to in-frame sequences with V and J assigned. These tables do not hold every clone; where another copy was compared, an unresolved V gene accounts for under half, and the others remain unexplained. This sample has around 100,000 clones in its table, and roughly 82% of those were observed once. Jointly, the top ten make up more than 10% of the sample. Sequenced input: peripheral blood. These receptors originate from a human donor in a cohort sampled during active COVID-19.

The rearrangement joins TRBV6-1 to TRBJ2-4; TRBD1 aligns across 9 bases. The CDR3 is 20 amino acids. From germline, CDR1 is MNHNS and CDR2 SASEGT. V was pared by 3 bases and J by 1 base, with 16 bases of the junction left unmatched. CDR3 sequence reads: CASSDFGTGRTHRAKNIQYF. The DNA of the CDR3 is TGTGCCAGCAGTGATTTTGGGACAGGGCGTACCCACAGGGCCAAAAACATTCAGTACTTC.

This clone was found a few times. V gene TRBV9 combines with J gene TRBJ2-7; 9 nucleotides line up with TRBD2. This CDR3 has 13 residues. V lost 4 bases, J lost 5 bases, and 4 bases stayed unmatched. Germline CDR1 reads SGDLS; CDR2 reads YYNGEE. The CDR3 DNA sequence: TGTGCCAGCAGCCGCGGGGGGGCACACGAGCAGTACTTC. Translation: CASSRGGAHEQYF. The full variable domain, completed using reference TRBV9 and TRBJ2-7, is DSGVTQTPKHLITATGQRVTLRCSPRSGDLSVYWYQQSLDQGLQFLIQYYNGEERAKGNILERFSAQQFPDLHSELNLSSLELGDSALYFCASSRGGAHEQYFGPGTRLTVT.

The V gene is TRBV18, the J gene TRBJ2-7; D is perhaps TRBD1 (6 bases). Germline-derived CDR1 and CDR2 are KGHSH and LQKENI. The CDR3 is made up of 14 amino acids. V was pared by 5 bases and J by 3 bases, with 14 bases between. CDR3 sequence (DNA): TGTGCCAGCTCAAGTACAGGGAATGTCTACGAGCAGTACTTC. This translates into CASSSTGNVYEQYF.

The J gene is TRBJ2-2, the V gene TRBV2; 11 positions match TRBD1. Per germline, CDR1 SNHLY and CDR2 FYNNEI. V was pared by 6 bases and J by 2 bases, with 2 bases of the junction left unmatched. CDR3 length: 15 residues. CDR3 in amino acids: CASSWTGGNTGELFF. DNA of the CDR3: TGTGCCAGCAGCTGGACAGGGGGCAACACCGGGGAGCTGTTTTTT. The entire variable domain, with the rest obtained from reference TRBV2 and TRBJ2-2, is as follows: EPEVTQTPSHQVTQMGQEVILRCVPISNHLYFYWYRQILGQKVEFLVSFYNNEISEKSEIFDDQFSVERPDGSNFTLKIRSTKLEDSAMYFCASSWTGGNTGELFFGEGSRLTVL.

The V call is TRBV2, the J call TRBJ2-3; TRBD1 agrees at 7 bases. The CDR3 spans 14 residues. The J segment lost 0 bases and the V segment lost 8 bases, leaving 5 bases of the junction unmatched. The germline V gene has CDR1 SNHLY and CDR2 FYNNEI. The CDR3 protein is CASLRDSSTDTQYF. Written as DNA, the CDR3 is TGTGCCAGCCTAAGGGACAGTAGCACAGATACGCAGTATTTT.

The chain couples TRBV15 to TRBJ1-5, with D uncertain. This CDR3 has 15 amino acids. Germline V gene sequence: CDR1 LNHNV, CDR2 YYDKDF (reference sequence). Trimming pared 1 base from V and 4 bases from J, leaving 11 bases between. In DNA form, the CDR3 reads TGTGCCACCAGCAGAGGTCTGACGGGGAATCAGCCCCAGCATTTT. It yields the protein CATSRGLTGNQPQHF.

The rearrangement links TRBV23-1 to TRBJ1-5; TRBD1 might be the D (5 bases). TRBV23-1 is sorted into the ORF group, with uncertain function. V lost 3 bases and J 1 base, leaving 13 bases between the germline ends. CDR3 length equals 16 residues. The CDR3 DNA sequence: TGCGCCAGCAGTCACCAGGGCGGGGGGAGCAATCAGCCCCAGCATTTT. As protein: CASSHQGGGSNQPQHF.

The genes are TRBV5-1 and TRBJ2-3; 9 positions agree with TRBD2. Germline trimming cut 4 bases from V and 3 bases from J; bases unmatched to any gene: 6. CDR3 size: 15 residues. Germline assignment: CDR1 SGHRS and CDR2 YFSETQ. CDR3 sequence: CASSAGTSTTDTQYF. The CDR3 nucleotides are TGCGCCAGCAGCGCCGGGACTAGCACGACAGATACGCAGTATTTT.

The chain uses TRBV5-1 and TRBJ1-2, with TRBD1 identical over 7 bases. Germline V CDR1 and CDR2: SGHRS, YFSETQ. The CDR3 sequence is 13 residues long. With 5 bases clipped from V and 5 bases from J, the junction kept 6 bases outside the gene matches. The CDR3 DNA sequence: TGCGCCAGCAGACGGGACAGAGAGTATGGCTACACCTTC. Protein sequence: CASRRDREYGYTF.

The CDR3 spells CASSLPGGPNTEAFF. The CDR3 DNA is TGTGCCAGCAGCCTTCCAGGGGGCCCGAACACTGAAGCTTTCTTT. The chain recombines TRBV3-1 (or the pseudogene TRBV3-2) with TRBJ1-1; TRBD1 agrees at 8 bases. V shed 4 bases, J shed 1 base, and the junction held 5 bases outside the gene matches. There are 15 residues in the CDR3. Germline CDR1 is LGHDT and CDR2 is YNNKEL (reference sequence).

About this clone itself: Other DNA sequences in this specimen translate into the identical CDR3. The rearrangement uses TRBV5-6 and TRBJ1-3; D remains ambiguous. This CDR3 spans 14 amino acids. V shed 4 bases and J shed 1 base, with 9 bases lying between them. The germline CDR1 and CDR2 sequences are SGHDT and YYEEEE. CDR3 protein: CASSLGRSGNTIYF. CDR3 nucleotides: TGTGCCAGCAGCCTCGGGAGGTCTGGAAACACCATATATTTT. Complete variable domain (other parts from reference TRBV5-6 and TRBJ1-3): DAGVTQSPTHLIKTRGQQVTLRCSPKSGHDTVSWYQQALGQGPQFIFQYYEEEERQRGNFPDRFSGHQFPNYSSELNVNALLLGDSALYLCASSLGRSGNTIYFGEGSWLTVV.

CDR3 sequence: CASSGQGEDTEAFF. CDR3 DNA: TGTGCCAGCAGCGGACAGGGTGAGGACACTGAAGCTTTCTTT. V is TRBV28 and J is TRBJ1-1; 8 nucleotides agree with TRBD1. This CDR3 is 14 amino acids long. Germline V gene sequence: CDR1 MDHEN, CDR2 SYDVKM. J lost 3 bases, V lost 6 bases, and 6 bases had no gene match.

This chain joins TRBV7-9 and TRBJ1-1; D is unclear. The CDR3 loop spans 13 amino acids. In germline, CDR1 is SEHNR, CDR2 FQNEAQ (reference sequence). Trimming pared 7 bases from V and 10 bases from J, leaving 19 bases between. In DNA, the CDR3 is TGTGCCAGCACCACCCTTACGCCGGGAAGAGCTTTCTTT. Amino acid sequence: CASTTLTPGRAFF.

This clone was observed once. V and J are TRBV3-1 (or the pseudogene TRBV3-2) and TRBJ1-6; D uncertain. The V gene lost 3 bases and the J gene lost 0 bases, with 9 bases spanning the gap. The CDR3 consists of 16 residues. Germline loops: CDR1 LGHDT, CDR2 YNNKEL (reference sequence). The CDR3 loop is CASSQFPSSYNSPLHF. The CDR3 region has the DNA TGTGCCAGCAGCCAGTTCCCTAGCTCCTATAATTCACCCCTCCACTTT.

This chain uses TRBV11-3 with TRBJ1-2, with D possibly matching TRBD1 (6 bases). The V gene lost 5 bases and the J gene lost 5 bases, with 15 bases spanning the gap. The CDR3 sequence is 14 residues long. Germline V gene sequence: CDR1 SGHNT, CDR2 YENEEA. DNA of the CDR3: TGTGCCAGCAGCCGTAGGACAGAAGAATATGGCTACACCTTC. Translation gives CASSRRTEEYGYTF. The variable domain in full, with the rest retrieved from reference TRBV11-3 and TRBJ1-2, is EAGVVQSPRYKIIEKKQPVAFWCNPISGHNTLYWYLQNLGQGPELLIRYENEEAVDDSQLPKDRFSAERLKGVDSTLKIQPAELGDSAVYLCASSRRTEEYGYTFGSGTRLTVV.

The table lists this clone with a count of one. The rearrangement joins TRBV18 to TRBJ2-3; 9 nucleotides match TRBD2. The CDR3 covers 15 residues. V trimming: 2 bases; J trimming: 5 bases; junction bases outside the gene matches: 5. Looked up from germline, CDR1 is KGHSH and CDR2 is LQKENI. The CDR3 loop is CASSPIAGDLDTQYF. The CDR3 DNA reads as TGTGCCAGCTCACCAATAGCGGGGGATTTAGATACGCAGTATTTT.

This clone occurred once. The same CDR3 is also encoded by other DNA sequences in this sample. V is TRBV3-1 (or the pseudogene TRBV3-2) and J is TRBJ1-5; 8 nucleotides line up with TRBD1. CDR1 LGHDT and CDR2 YNNKEL come from the germline V gene (reference sequence). The CDR3 contains 17 residues. V shed 3 bases and J 6 bases; nucleotides not matched to a gene: 13. Here the CDR3 reads CASSHTRGQGARQPQHF. The DNA of the CDR3 is TGTGCCAGCAGCCACACACGGGGGCAGGGGGCGCGTCAGCCCCAGCATTTT.

The chain couples TRBV5-1 to TRBJ2-1; D is unclear. Trimming removed 1 base at V and 0 bases at J, with 5 bases between. From germline, CDR1 is SGHRS and CDR2 YFSETQ. This CDR3 has 14 amino acids. The CDR3 here is CASSLFSSYNEQFF. In DNA form, the CDR3 reads TGCGCCAGCAGCTTGTTTAGCTCCTACAATGAGCAGTTCTTC.

The chain links TRBV18 to TRBJ1-1; D is uncertain. Germline CDR1 is KGHSH and CDR2 is LQKENI. The CDR3 sequence is 16 residues long. The V and J ends lost 3 bases and 4 bases respectively, with 18 bases between them. CDR3 loop: CASSPLSLPSGTEAFF. The DNA for the CDR3 is TGTGCCAGCTCACCCCTCTCATTACCCTCGGGCACTGAAGCTTTCTTT.

V is TRBV6-5 and J is TRBJ1-2, with TRBD1 matching over 8 bases. The CDR3 totals 13 residues. The V and J ends lost 7 bases and 5 bases, in that order; junction bases with no gene match: 6. Germline-derived CDR1 and CDR2 are MNHEY and SVGAGI. The CDR3 sequence: CASTRDRTYGYTF. The CDR3 coding sequence is TGTGCCAGCACCCGGGACAGGACATATGGCTACACCTTC.

V and J are TRBV7-2 and TRBJ1-1; 9 positions agree with TRBD1. The CDR3 runs to 14 residues. V lost 6 bases to trimming and J lost 3 bases; unmatched junction nucleotides: 5. Looked up from germline, CDR1 is SGHTA and CDR2 is FQGNSA. The CDR3 region is CASRWTGADTEAFF. Written as DNA, the CDR3 is TGTGCCAGCAGATGGACAGGGGCGGACACTGAAGCTTTCTTT.

V usage is TRBV7-8 and J usage is TRBJ2-1; TRBD2 matches at 14 bases. This CDR3 spans 16 amino acids. CDR1 and CDR2 from the germline V gene are SGHVS and FQNEAQ. V was pared by 2 bases and J by 9 bases, with 6 bases of the junction left unmatched. The CDR3 nucleotides are TGTGCCAGCAGCTTACTGACTAGCGGGGGGGCGATTGAGCAGTTCTTC. Its protein product is CASSLLTSGGAIEQFF.

This clone has only a few counts. The chain combines TRBV7-3 with TRBJ2-3, with unresolved D. The CDR3 spans 13 residues. Germline CDR1 is SGHTA and CDR2 is FQGTGA. V shed 6 bases and J shed 9 bases, with 16 bases lying between them. The CDR3 loop is CASSPMPDTTQYF. The DNA of the CDR3 is TGTGCCAGCAGTCCGATGCCTGACACGACGCAGTATTTT.

CDR3 sequence reads: CASRLKQGWDTEAFF. CDR3 DNA: TGTGCCAGCAGGCTGAAACAGGGCTGGGACACTGAAGCTTTCTTT. The J gene is TRBJ1-1, the V gene TRBV2; the D gene is possibly TRBD1 (6 bases). V was trimmed by 6 bases and J by 3 bases, leaving 17 bases between them. The CDR3 has 15 amino acids. The germline CDR1 and CDR2 sequences are SNHLY and FYNNEI.

This chain joins TRBV11-3 and TRBJ1-4; the match to TRBD1 covers 10 bases. V was clipped by 7 bases and J by 5 bases; unmatched bases: 4. The CDR3 loop spans 14 amino acids. CDR1 SGHNT and CDR2 YENEEA come from the germline V gene. The CDR3 loop reads CASTLGQGNEKLFF. The CDR3 nucleotides read TGTGCCAGCACCCTGGGACAGGGGAATGAAAAACTGTTTTTT.

The chain links TRBV5-1 to TRBJ1-1, with D possibly being TRBD1 (5 bases). The CDR3 totals 15 residues. V was cut by 1 base and J by 3 bases, with 13 bases left in between. The germline gives CDR1 SGHRS, CDR2 YFSETQ. Here the CDR3 reads CASSLRAGLDTEAFF. The CDR3 DNA reads TGCGCCAGCAGCTTGCGGGCAGGGTTGGACACTGAAGCTTTCTTT.

The chain links TRBV28 to TRBJ2-7; 7 positions match TRBD1. The CDR3 consists of 14 residues. CDR1 is MDHEN, CDR2 SYDVKM, per germline. Losses at the gene ends were 6 bases for V and 6 bases for J; bases not matched to a gene: 11. The CDR3 DNA reads as TGTGCCAGCAGCCGACAGGGTGAACGAGGCGAGCAGTACTTC. Amino acid sequence: CASSRQGERGEQYF.